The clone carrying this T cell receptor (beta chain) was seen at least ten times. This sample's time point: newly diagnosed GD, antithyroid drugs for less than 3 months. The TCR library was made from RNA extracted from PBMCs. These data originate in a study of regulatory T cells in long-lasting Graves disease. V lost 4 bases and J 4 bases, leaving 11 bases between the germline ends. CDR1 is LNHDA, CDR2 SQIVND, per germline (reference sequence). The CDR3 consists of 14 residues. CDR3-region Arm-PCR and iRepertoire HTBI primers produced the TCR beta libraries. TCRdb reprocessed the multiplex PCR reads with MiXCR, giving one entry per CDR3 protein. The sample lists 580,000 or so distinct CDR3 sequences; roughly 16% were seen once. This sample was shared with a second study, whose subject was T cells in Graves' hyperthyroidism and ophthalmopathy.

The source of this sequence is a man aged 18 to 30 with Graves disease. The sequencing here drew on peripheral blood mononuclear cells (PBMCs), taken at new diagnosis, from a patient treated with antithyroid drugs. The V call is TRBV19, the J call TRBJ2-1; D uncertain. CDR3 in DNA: TGTGCCAGTAGTACGACGGACGGATACAATGAGCAGTTCTTC. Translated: CASSTTDGYNEQFF.